These T cell receptor beta chains were read from a single sample in a study of human T cells and chemical hapten exposure. TCRdb reanalysed the RACE reads using MiXCR and keeps one entry per CDR3 protein. The table shows some 70,000 distinct CDR3 sequences, with approximately 10% occurring only once. The material sequenced was whole blood, taken in connection with sensitization to the hapten diphenylcyclopropenone (DPC). The receptors come from a woman between 50 and 59 years old with alopecia areata. Some clones in this sample may be carry-over from other donors' samples. CDR3s include the opening cysteine and the closing phenylalanine or tryptophan. The order of the fields is D gene, clone size, J gene, CDR3 length, V gene, CDR3 DNA, CDR3 protein. D genes are given only for firm matches. Size values are once, few and many counts, or a class for expanded clones, and some rows have none.

d_gene: -
abundance: -
j_gene: TRBJ2-7
len: 13
v_gene: TRBV20-1
CDR3nt: TGCAGTGCTAGAGGGGGCGGTCCCTACGAGCAGTACTTC
CDR3aa: CSARGGGPYEQYF

d_gene: -
abundance: many
j_gene: TRBJ2-3
len: 11
v_gene: TRBV11-2
CDR3nt: TGTGCCAGCAGCCCCGAGGATACGCAGTATTTT
CDR3aa: CASSPEDTQYF

d_gene: TRBD2
abundance: many
j_gene: TRBJ2-1
len: 17
v_gene: TRBV13
CDR3nt: TGTGCCAGCAGCTACCCAGGGACTAGCGGGGCGGACAATGAGCAGTTCTTC
CDR3aa: CASSYPGTSGADNEQFF

d_gene: TRBD2
abundance: few
j_gene: TRBJ2-1
len: 15
v_gene: TRBV29-1
CDR3nt: TGCAGCGTTGGGGGGACTAGCGGGAGTATCAATGAGCAGTTCTTC
CDR3aa: CSVGGTSGSINEQFF

d_gene: -
abundance: -
j_gene: TRBJ2-1
len: 20
v_gene: TRBV20-1
CDR3nt: TGCAGTGCTCCACCACCTAATCCTAAAAAAATCAGCGGTACCTACAATGAGCAGTTCTTC
CDR3aa: CSAPPPNPKKISGTYNEQFF

d_gene: TRBD2
abundance: many
j_gene: TRBJ2-5
len: 16
v_gene: TRBV5-5
CDR3nt: TGTGCCAGCAGCTTGGCCCCTAGCGGGAGGAGAGAGACCCAGTACTTC
CDR3aa: CASSLAPSGRRETQYF

d_gene: -
abundance: -
j_gene: TRBJ1-5
len: 13
v_gene: TRBV18
CDR3nt: TGTGCCAGCTCACTGGGGGAGGCAAGGGCCCAGCATTTT
CDR3aa: CASSLGEARAQHF

d_gene: -
abundance: few
j_gene: TRBJ1-2
len: 13
v_gene: TRBV12-3/TRBV12-4
CDR3nt: TGTGCCAGCAGTCAAAAGAGGATCTATGGCTACACCTTC
CDR3aa: CASSQKRIYGYTF

d_gene: TRBD1
abundance: many
j_gene: TRBJ2-2
len: 15
v_gene: TRBV24-1
CDR3nt: TGTGCCACCAGTGAACTGGGACAGGACACCGGGGAGCTGTTTTTT
CDR3aa: CATSELGQDTGELFF

d_gene: TRBD1
abundance: -
j_gene: TRBJ1-2
len: 14
v_gene: TRBV20-1
CDR3nt: TGCAGTGCTCCCGGGGGACAGCTGAACTATGGCTACACCTTC
CDR3aa: CSAPGGQLNYGYTF

d_gene: -
abundance: few
j_gene: TRBJ1-6
len: 15
v_gene: TRBV28
CDR3nt: TGTGCCAGCCAGGCAGACGGGTTAGGGTACTCACCCCTCCACTTT
CDR3aa: CASQADGLGYSPLHF

d_gene: -
abundance: many
j_gene: TRBJ1-2
len: 15
v_gene: TRBV2
CDR3nt: TGTGCCAGCAGACCAAGGGGTCAGGGTAACTATGGCTACACCTTC
CDR3aa: CASRPRGQGNYGYTF

d_gene: -
abundance: few
j_gene: TRBJ1-1
len: 14
v_gene: TRBV6-5
CDR3nt: TGTGCCAGCAGTTACTCGGGAAGACAGAACCAAGCTTTCTTT
CDR3aa: CASSYSGRQNQAFF

d_gene: -
abundance: -
j_gene: TRBJ2-3
len: 12
v_gene: TRBV6-1
CDR3nt: TGTGTCAGCAGTGAAGATGCAGATACGCAGTATTTT
CDR3aa: CVSSEDADTQYF

d_gene: -
abundance: -
j_gene: TRBJ2-3
len: 16
v_gene: TRBV7-8
CDR3nt: TGTGCCAGCAGCTTGGGACGGACAAGTTTCACAGATACGCAGTATTTT
CDR3aa: CASSLGRTSFTDTQYF

d_gene: TRBD1
abundance: many
j_gene: TRBJ2-4
len: 16
v_gene: TRBV6-1
CDR3nt: TGTGCCAGCAGTGAAAATGGCAGGGGGCCGGAAAACATTCAGTACTTC
CDR3aa: CASSENGRGPENIQYF

d_gene: TRBD2
abundance: -
j_gene: TRBJ2-1
len: 14
v_gene: TRBV11-2
CDR3nt: TGTGCCACCAGAAGAGCGGGAGGGCCGGGTGAGCAGTTCTTC
CDR3aa: CATRRAGGPGEQFF

d_gene: -
abundance: few
j_gene: TRBJ2-5
len: 13
v_gene: TRBV5-4
CDR3nt: TGTGCCAGCAGGTCGGGACTCCGAGAGACCCAGTACTTC
CDR3aa: CASRSGLRETQYF

d_gene: -
abundance: many
j_gene: TRBJ1-2
len: 13
v_gene: TRBV29-1
CDR3nt: TGCAGCGTCAAGGACAGTAATAACTATGGCTACACCTTC
CDR3aa: CSVKDSNNYGYTF

d_gene: -
abundance: many
j_gene: TRBJ2-2
len: 14
v_gene: TRBV11-1
CDR3nt: TGTGCCAGCAGAATAGACTGGAACACCGGGGAGCTGTTTTTT
CDR3aa: CASRIDWNTGELFF

d_gene: TRBD1
abundance: many
j_gene: TRBJ2-7
len: 13
v_gene: TRBV6-5
CDR3nt: TGTGCCAGCGTTGGGACAGGGGTACCCGAGCAGTACTTC
CDR3aa: CASVGTGVPEQYF

d_gene: TRBD1
abundance: -
j_gene: TRBJ1-4
len: 13
v_gene: TRBV7-2
CDR3nt: TGTGCCAGCAGCGCCGGGACAGATGAAAAACTGTTTTTT
CDR3aa: CASSAGTDEKLFF

d_gene: TRBD2
abundance: -
j_gene: TRBJ2-5
len: 12
v_gene: TRBV29-1
CDR3nt: TGCAGCGCTTCTACTAGCGGAGAGACCCAGTACTTC
CDR3aa: CSASTSGETQYF

d_gene: -
abundance: -
j_gene: TRBJ1-4
len: 15
v_gene: TRBV4-2
CDR3nt: TGTGCCAGCAGCCAGTCGGTGGGGTCCAATGAAAAACTGTTTTTT
CDR3aa: CASSQSVGSNEKLFF

d_gene: TRBD1
abundance: -
j_gene: TRBJ2-1
len: 14
v_gene: TRBV29-1
CDR3nt: TGCAGCGTCGAAGACAGGGGGCGCGTCGATGAGCAGTTCTTC
CDR3aa: CSVEDRGRVDEQFF

d_gene: -
abundance: many
j_gene: TRBJ1-1
len: 14
v_gene: TRBV4-2
CDR3nt: TGTGCCAGCAGCCAAGAATGGGGACGTGCGGAAGCTTTCTTT
CDR3aa: CASSQEWGRAEAFF

d_gene: TRBD2
abundance: few
j_gene: TRBJ2-1
len: 15
v_gene: TRBV24-1
CDR3nt: TGTGCCACCAGCGAGGGACTAGCGGGAGTAAATGAGCAGTTCTTC
CDR3aa: CATSEGLAGVNEQFF

d_gene: -
abundance: -
j_gene: TRBJ2-3
len: 10
v_gene: TRBV2
CDR3nt: TGTGCCAGCCTAGGGATCACGCAGTATTTT
CDR3aa: CASLGITQYF

d_gene: TRBD2
abundance: -
j_gene: TRBJ2-7
len: 17
v_gene: TRBV18
CDR3nt: TGTGCCAGCTCACTTGGGACTAGCGGGAGTGGGTCCTACGAGCAGTACTTC
CDR3aa: CASSLGTSGSGSYEQYF